This T cell receptor (beta chain) was sequenced during a study of blood T cell repertoires in COVID-19 (TCRdb year 2020). For the study in its entirety: The collaborator samples originated in the United States, Italy and Spain and spanned the acute and convalescent phases of COVID-19. Subjects who had been exposed to COVID-19, were actively infected with it, or had recovered from it provided the deeply sampled blood TCRbeta repertoires that made up the dataset. Nearly every sample came with metadata listing a de-identified subject ID, COVID-19 status, age in years and sex. The repertoires were released in a freely available public database intended as a resource for research on the immune response to SARS-CoV-2. The samples were drawn from two sources: the first 160 participants of the ongoing ImmuneRACE study, and 1,000 to 1,500 subjects contributed by 6 global collaborators. The prospective study material was composed of cDNA or gDNA derived from T cells, B-cell-depleted T cells, or PBMCs. HLA class I and class II types, where available, came from metadata supplied by the sample provider rather than from assay-based typing. Study-level results and caveats: Clinical and demographic metadata were provided uncurated, with the amount varying by source and participant.

At one collaborating source in Seattle, patients were enrolled during active infection and were followed longitudinally through the course of disease. Collaborating institutions collected whole blood in K2EDTA tubes following their own protocols. Collaborator samples were shipped for TCRbeta analysis as frozen whole blood, isolated PBMCs, or DNA extracted from either sample type. The immunoSEQ Assay, a bias-controlled multiplex PCR, was used to amplify TCRbeta CDR3 regions from genomic DNA. Under the source paper's analysis protocol: Within the assay, amplification of reference gene primers was used to estimate how many nucleated cells each sample contained. To quantify the absolute abundance of each unique TCRbeta CDR3 rearrangement, sequence reads were collapsed and filtered. For each sample, productive Simpson clonality was calculated by taking the square root of Simpson's diversity index across productive rearrangements. The clones in this table, taken by TCRdb from immuneACCESS, are in-frame only. Not every clone is retained; where verified, under half of the shortfall comes from an unresolved V gene, and the cause of the rest is unknown. D and trimming were read from the DNA, whereas the V and J calls and clone size are those reported in that table. The table for this sample lists 100,000 to 150,000 clones; more than 75% of them were counted only once. Together, the top ten hold approximately 10% of the sample.

With regard to this clone: Its antigen is still unknown. Base qualities are not recorded, but no much larger clone differs from it by a single base. Other DNA sequences in this specimen translate into the identical CDR3.

From cysteine to phenylalanine, the CDR3 is 16 amino acids long. Only the CDR3 DNA is retained, 48 bases long and in frame from the first base. Compared with germline, V lacks 0 bases and J lacks 2 bases; bases without a gene match: 1. CDR1 ENHRY and CDR2 SYGVKD are derived from the germline V gene. The sample taken for sequencing was peripheral blood. The rearrangement combines TRBV10-3 with TRBJ1-5; 10 central bases correspond to TRBD1. The TCR comes from a woman aged 70 to 79 with COVID-19, enrolled during active disease. CDR3 sequence: CAISESGTGGNQPQHF. The DNA sequence follows: TGTGCCATCAGTGAGTCGGGGACAGGGGGCAATCAGCCCCAGCATTTT.